This T cell receptor beta chain was recorded in a study of Ad26.COV2.S vaccination and SARS-CoV-2 variants. As for the study in general: The trial was COV1001 and the donor's arm was Ad26.COV2.S. Study-level findings and limits: Spike-specific CD8+ and CD4+ T cell responses reportedly showed substantial breadth after vaccination.

Details on this clone: The antigen is unknown.

Stated treatment: roughly 19 received Ad26.COV2.S at low or high dose, single or two shots; about five received placebo; per-sample allocation not given. The study sampled participants on day 63 after the first vaccine or placebo injection. Produced via immunoSEQ multiplex PCR; TCRdb's table is partial and in-frame only. The data show about 400,000 clones, with roughly 90% seen just once and under 2% held by the top ten. Trimming pared 1 base from V and 10 bases from J, leaving 11 bases between. CDR1 is SGHNT, CDR2 YENEEA, per germline. The CDR3 runs to 14 residues. This rearrangement joins TRBV11-3 to TRBJ1-6; a possible D gene is TRBD1 (6 bases). The clonotype comes from a person between 18 and 65 years old who received the Ad26.COV2.S COVID-19 vaccine or a placebo. The starting material was peripheral blood, obtained in a trial of Ad26.COV2.S vaccine versus placebo. In DNA form, the CDR3 reads TGTGCCAGCAGCTTAGCAGGGGCCGGGTCACCCCTCCACTTT. Encoded protein: CASSLAGAGSPLHF.